The rows below give T cell receptor beta chains drawn from one sample of a study of OX40 agonist ivuxolimab in advanced cancers. Produced via immunoSEQ multiplex PCR; TCRdb's table is partial and in-frame only. The table includes tens of thousands of clones, approximately 86% detected once. This material consisted of CD4+ or CD8+ T cells sorted from blood, taken in a trial of the OX40 agonist ivuxolimab. These receptors all come from an adult with an advanced solid tumor such as melanoma, head and neck, liver or kidney cancer. CDR3s include the opening cysteine and the closing phenylalanine or tryptophan. A D gene is named only where the DNA matches it firmly. Size tells how often a clone was seen (once, few, many) or the class of an expanded clone, and some rows leave it out.

v_gene: TRBV19; j_gene: TRBJ1-5; abundance: .; d_gene: .; CDR3nt: TGTGCCAGTAGAACGGACTACCAGGGGTTTCGTAGCAATCAGCCCCAGCATTTT; CDR3aa: CASRTDYQGFRSNQPQHF
v_gene: TRBV11-2; j_gene: TRBJ2-3; abundance: few; d_gene: .; CDR3nt: TGTGCCAGCAGCCACACAGATACGCAGTATTTT; CDR3aa: CASSHTDTQYF
v_gene: TRBV4-3; j_gene: TRBJ2-1; abundance: .; d_gene: TRBD2; CDR3nt: TGCGCCAGCAGCCAAGTTGCGGGAGGGTCCTACAATGAGCAGTTCTTC; CDR3aa: CASSQVAGGSYNEQFF
v_gene: TRBV28; j_gene: TRBJ1-2; abundance: .; d_gene: TRBD1; CDR3nt: TGTGCCAGCAGTTTGAGCATGACAGGGTATTATAGCGATGGCTACACCTTC; CDR3aa: CASSLSMTGYYSDGYTF
v_gene: TRBV27; j_gene: TRBJ2-6; abundance: few; d_gene: .; CDR3nt: TGTGCCAGCAGTCGAACAGGGGTCTCCGGGGGATCTGGGGCCAACGTCCTGACTTTC; CDR3aa: CASSRTGVSGGSGANVLTF
v_gene: TRBV30; j_gene: TRBJ1-5; abundance: .; d_gene: .; CDR3nt: TGTGCCTGGAGTGTAGCAGGGAGTAGCAATCAGCCCCAGCATTTT; CDR3aa: CAWSVAGSSNQPQHF
v_gene: TRBV19; j_gene: TRBJ2-7; abundance: .; d_gene: .; CDR3nt: TGTGCCAGTAGTATTGCCCTCTCCTACGAGCAGTACTTC; CDR3aa: CASSIALSYEQYF
v_gene: TRBV5-1; j_gene: TRBJ1-4; abundance: .; d_gene: .; CDR3nt: TGCGCCAGCCGAGCAGGGTGGTCTGAAAAACTGTTTTTT; CDR3aa: CASRAGWSEKLFF
v_gene: TRBV13; j_gene: TRBJ1-3; abundance: .; d_gene: .; CDR3nt: TGTGCCAGCAGCCAACAGAAATCGTACACCATATATTTT; CDR3aa: CASSQQKSYTIYF
v_gene: TRBV21-1; j_gene: TRBJ2-2; abundance: .; d_gene: .; CDR3nt: TGTGCCAGCAGCGAGGGGGATCGGGACTCCTCTCCCGGGGAGCTGTTTTTT; CDR3aa: CASSEGDRDSSPGELFF
v_gene: TRBV6-1; j_gene: TRBJ2-7; abundance: .; d_gene: TRBD2; CDR3nt: TGTGCCAGCCACGGAGGAGCGGGAAGAAACGAGCAGTACTTC; CDR3aa: CASHGGAGRNEQYF
v_gene: TRBV4-2; j_gene: TRBJ2-7; abundance: few; d_gene: TRBD2; CDR3nt: TGTGCCAGCAGCCGGCAACTAGCGGGAGGGTACGAGCAGTACTTC; CDR3aa: CASSRQLAGGYEQYF
v_gene: TRBV7-2; j_gene: TRBJ2-7; abundance: .; d_gene: TRBD2; CDR3nt: TGTGCCAGCAGCTTGAGAAGCGGGAGCTCCTACGAGCAGTACTTC; CDR3aa: CASSLRSGSSYEQYF
v_gene: TRBV19; j_gene: TRBJ2-5; abundance: .; d_gene: TRBD2; CDR3nt: TGTGCCAGTATGAAGTCCTGGATGGGCGGGAGCCAAGAGACCCAGTACTTC; CDR3aa: CASMKSWMGGSQETQYF
v_gene: TRBV5-1; j_gene: TRBJ1-6; abundance: .; d_gene: .; CDR3nt: TGCGCCAGCAGCGACTCCTATAATTCACCCCTCCACTTT; CDR3aa: CASSDSYNSPLHF
v_gene: TRBV7-8; j_gene: TRBJ1-5; abundance: .; d_gene: .; CDR3nt: TGTGCCAGCAGCTTTGTCGTCAATCAGCCCCAGCATTTT; CDR3aa: CASSFVVNQPQHF
v_gene: TRBV28; j_gene: TRBJ1-1; abundance: .; d_gene: .; CDR3nt: TGTGCCAGCAGTTTACCTGACAGACACCAACAAGCTTTCTTT; CDR3aa: CASSLPDRHQQAFF
v_gene: TRBV4-2; j_gene: TRBJ2-7; abundance: .; d_gene: .; CDR3nt: TGTGCCAGCAGCCAAGCCTGGGACCCCTTCGAGCAGTACTTC; CDR3aa: CASSQAWDPFEQYF
v_gene: TRBV29-1; j_gene: TRBJ1-4; abundance: .; d_gene: .; CDR3nt: TGCAGCGTTGCAACAAATGAAAAACTGTTTTTT; CDR3aa: CSVATNEKLFF
v_gene: TRBV27; j_gene: TRBJ1-4; abundance: .; d_gene: .; CDR3nt: TGTGCCAGCAGTTTATCGGGAGGGGGGACAACTAATGAAAAACTGTTTTTT; CDR3aa: CASSLSGGGTTNEKLFF
v_gene: TRBV7-9; j_gene: TRBJ2-3; abundance: .; d_gene: .; CDR3nt: TGTGCCAGCCGACTCGCAGGGGACTACACAGATACGCAGTATTTT; CDR3aa: CASRLAGDYTDTQYF
v_gene: TRBV4-3; j_gene: TRBJ2-3; abundance: .; d_gene: TRBD2; CDR3nt: TGCGCCAGCAGCCCCCCAGCTCGGACTAGCGGGAGGCCAGATACGCAGTATTTT; CDR3aa: CASSPPARTSGRPDTQYF
v_gene: TRBV19; j_gene: TRBJ2-5; abundance: .; d_gene: TRBD2; CDR3nt: TGTGCCAGTAGTATCCCAGCGGGAGGGCCAGAGACCCAGTACTTC; CDR3aa: CASSIPAGGPETQYF
v_gene: TRBV4-3; j_gene: TRBJ2-5; abundance: .; d_gene: .; CDR3nt: TGCGCCAGCAGCCAAGGCCCCCTGGAGACCCAGTACTTC; CDR3aa: CASSQGPLETQYF
v_gene: TRBV28; j_gene: TRBJ2-1; abundance: .; d_gene: TRBD2; CDR3nt: TGTGCCAGCAGTCCCGGACTAGCGGGGTACAATGAGCAGTTCTTC; CDR3aa: CASSPGLAGYNEQFF
v_gene: TRBV30; j_gene: TRBJ2-7; abundance: .; d_gene: .; CDR3nt: TGTGCCTGGAGTGTTAGGTACGAGCAGTACTTC; CDR3aa: CAWSVRYEQYF
v_gene: TRBV30; j_gene: TRBJ1-2; abundance: .; d_gene: TRBD1; CDR3nt: TGTGCCTGGAGTGGGACAGGGGGCCTATCTGGCTACACCTTC; CDR3aa: CAWSGTGGLSGYTF
v_gene: TRBV4-1; j_gene: TRBJ2-4; abundance: .; d_gene: TRBD1; CDR3nt: TGCGCCAGCAGCCAAGATCAACAGGGGGCAGCCAAAAACATTCAGTACTTC; CDR3aa: CASSQDQQGAAKNIQYF
v_gene: TRBV6-6; j_gene: TRBJ2-2; abundance: .; d_gene: .; CDR3nt: TGTGCCAGCAGTTATCCCGTGAACACCGGGGAGCTGTTTTTT; CDR3aa: CASSYPVNTGELFF
v_gene: TRBV30; j_gene: TRBJ1-6; abundance: .; d_gene: TRBD1; CDR3nt: TGTGCCTGGAGTGTCGGGACAGGGTTGTCACCCCTCCACTTT; CDR3aa: CAWSVGTGLSPLHF
v_gene: TRBV6-5; j_gene: TRBJ1-1; abundance: .; d_gene: .; CDR3nt: TGTGCCAGCAGACGGGGGCCGGACACTGAAGCTTTCTTT; CDR3aa: CASRRGPDTEAFF
v_gene: TRBV4-1; j_gene: TRBJ2-3; abundance: .; d_gene: .; CDR3nt: TGCGCCAGCAGCCAGGCGGGAGATACGCAGTATTTT; CDR3aa: CASSQAGDTQYF
v_gene: TRBV23-1; j_gene: TRBJ2-7; abundance: .; d_gene: TRBD1; CDR3nt: TGCGCCAGCAGTCAATCGACAGGGTTCTACGAGCAGTACTTC; CDR3aa: CASSQSTGFYEQYF
v_gene: TRBV5-1; j_gene: TRBJ2-7; abundance: .; d_gene: TRBD2; CDR3nt: TGCGCCAGCAGCTTGGAGGAGCGGGAGGGCTCCTACGAGCAGTACTTC; CDR3aa: CASSLEEREGSYEQYF
v_gene: TRBV6-6; j_gene: TRBJ2-2; abundance: .; d_gene: .; CDR3nt: TGTGCCAGCAAAATCGGGACGTTCTCCGGGGAGCTGTTTTTT; CDR3aa: CASKIGTFSGELFF
v_gene: TRBV7-9; j_gene: TRBJ1-1; abundance: .; d_gene: .; CDR3nt: TGTGCCAGCAGCTTAGGGCCAGCAAACACTGAAGCTTTCTTT; CDR3aa: CASSLGPANTEAFF
v_gene: TRBV28; j_gene: TRBJ2-7; abundance: .; d_gene: .; CDR3nt: TGTGCCCTCTCCGGGCCACTAGCTAACGAGCAGTACTTC; CDR3aa: CALSGPLANEQYF
v_gene: TRBV4-2; j_gene: TRBJ1-1; abundance: few; d_gene: .; CDR3nt: TGTGCCAGCAGCCAAGTCTTCCAGTCTCCCGAGGGAGCTTTCTTT; CDR3aa: CASSQVFQSPEGAFF
v_gene: TRBV27; j_gene: TRBJ2-3; abundance: .; d_gene: TRBD2; CDR3nt: TGTGCCAGCAGTTTCCTAGCGGGAGGAGATACGCAGTATTTT; CDR3aa: CASSFLAGGDTQYF